A selection of T cell receptor beta chains follows, all from one sample in a study of cytomegalovirus exposure and HLA in healthy donors. Data came from immunoSEQ multiplex PCR; TCRdb stores just in-frame clones and leaves some out. The data contain about 110,000 clones, about 78% of them singletons. Sequenced: PBMCs. The source is a woman aged 25 to 39 in good health and CMV-seropositive. Both conserved end residues are trimmed from each CDR3. A D gene is named only where the DNA matches it firmly.

>.|TRBV11-3
ASSPRKTGSYEQY
>TRBD1|TRBV5-1
ASRSLGQGADEQY
>.|TRBV15
ATSRDPGAYEQY
>TRBD2|TRBV5-1
ASSPAGGITYEQY
>.|TRBV30
AWRVQGFETQY
>TRBD1|TRBV5-4
ASSQGQGAYEQY
>.|TRBV11-3
ASSTPGNTEAF
>.|TRBV29-1
SVEGRSYGYT
>.|TRBV4-1
ASSLAQGEKLF
>.|TRBV10-3
AISESGLSNQPQH
>TRBD1|TRBV30
AWSSNRGTSFFNGYT
>.|TRBV5-6
ASSLSGAGSDGYT
>.|TRBV7-9
ASSLSGEYEQY
>TRBD2|TRBV5-4
ASSLWLAGKETQY
>TRBD2|TRBV5-1
ASSLGTSPGELF
>.|TRBV18
ASSPGGSTGNTIY
>.|TRBV11-3
ASSLGGMNTEAF
>.|TRBV7-3
ASSLDSSYNSPLH
>.|TRBV28
ASQGLASGNTIY
>.|TRBV6-5
ASKAAGNQPQH
>.|TRBV18
ASSPRGGPVNTEAF
>.|TRBV9
ASSVVGGQTDTQY
>.|TRBV5-1
ASSLVQGNYGYT
>TRBD2|TRBV6-5
ASSHLSGSRDEQF